This entry lists 23 T cell receptor beta chains sequenced from one sample in a study of cytomegalovirus exposure and HLA in healthy donors (dated by TCRdb to about 2017). The library was prepared using the immunoSEQ multiplex PCR assay. Entries here come from immuneACCESS through TCRdb and include only in-frame sequences with V and J called. Some clones fail to appear in such tables; in the studies checked, an unresolved V gene covers under half of the shortfall, and the cause of the remainder is unknown. This sample is represented by under 50,000 clones; over 85% of them were singletons. The ten biggest clones cover roughly 2.1% of the sample. Material for sequencing was PBMCs. The receptors derive from a woman aged 18-29 years in good health and CMV-seronegative.

The table lists this clone with a count of one. This chain uses TRBV20-1 with TRBJ1-1; perhaps TRBD1 as D (5 bases). CDR1 DFQATT and CDR2 SNEGSKA come from the germline V gene (reference sequence). The CDR3 covers 11 residues. V lost 2 bases, J lost 12 bases, and 13 bases lay in between. The CDR3 region is CSARWQGKPFF. CDR3 bases: TGCAGTGCTAGATGGCAGGGCAAGCCTTTCTTT.

The genes are TRBV27 and TRBJ2-1; TRBD2 aligns across 8 bases. CDR3 length equals 13 residues. Germline CDR1 is MNHEY and CDR2 is SMNVEV (reference sequence). The V segment lost 6 bases and the J segment 10 bases; nucleotides outside the gene matches: 8. The CDR3, as DNA: TGTGCCAGCAGACGGGGGGGGTCTCGGGAGCAGTTCTTC. Residues: CASRRGGSREQFF.

The table lists this clone with a count of one. The chain is built from TRBV5-6 and TRBJ2-7; the D gene is possibly TRBD1 (5 bases). Germline V lookup: CDR1 SGHDT, CDR2 YYEEEE. V was trimmed by 4 bases and J by 1 base, leaving 15 bases between them. This CDR3 has 15 amino acids. CDR3 nucleotide sequence: TGTGCCAGCAGCGCCCTTCATAAGGGGTCCTACGAGCAGTACTTC. The encoded protein is CASSALHKGSYEQYF.

This clone has only a few counts. The V gene is TRBV4-2, the J gene TRBJ2-7; TRBD1 aligns across 11 bases. The germline gives CDR1 LGHNA, CDR2 YNFKEQ. Germline trimming cut 1 base from V and 5 bases from J; bases unmatched to any gene: 1. The CDR3 covers 14 residues. CDR3 amino acids: CASSQGTGGNEQYF. CDR3 DNA sequence: TGTGCCAGCAGCCAAGGGACAGGGGGCAACGAGCAGTACTTC.

The chain has TRBV6-4 and TRBJ2-2; D gene uncertain. CDR1 and CDR2 (germline): MRHNA, SNTAGT. CDR3 length: 13 residues. Trimming took off 2 bases at V and 4 bases at J, with 5 bases between the two ends. The CDR3 nucleotides are TGTGCCAGCAGTGACCTAACCACCGGGGAGCTGTTTTTT. Translating gives CASSDLTTGELFF.

The chain is built from TRBV6-1 and TRBJ1-2; D remains unclear. With 6 bases removed from V and 3 bases from J, the gap between germline ends came to 17 bases. Germline V gene data show CDR1 as MNHNS and CDR2 as SASEGT. The CDR3 is made up of 15 amino acids. In DNA form, the CDR3 reads TGTGCCAGCAGGGTGGCGGTAGGCTCTTACTATGGCTACACCTTC. Amino acid sequence: CASRVAVGSYYGYTF.

The chain has TRBV5-4 and TRBJ1-1; D is uncertain. Germline V gene lookup returns CDR1 SGHNT and CDR2 YYREEE (reference sequence). This CDR3 is built from 12 residues. V was cut by 2 bases and J by 5 bases, with 7 bases left in between. This CDR3 reads CASSFGETEAFF. Written as DNA, the CDR3 is TGTGCCAGCAGCTTCGGAGAGACTGAAGCTTTCTTT.

This chain connects TRBV7-8 to TRBJ2-5; 7 nucleotides align to TRBD2. The CDR3 has 13 amino acids. V lost 8 bases and J lost 3; bases outside the gene matches: 6. Germline CDR1 is SGHVS and CDR2 is FQNEAQ. CDR3 residues: CASSEGLKETQYF. For the CDR3, the DNA is TGTGCCAGCTCGGAGGGACTAAAAGAGACCCAGTACTTC.

The rearrangement links TRBV2 to TRBJ2-6, with 9 bases aligning to TRBD1. Unmatched junction bases numbered 7, after V lost 10 bases and J lost 0 bases. Germline CDR1 and CDR2: SNHLY and FYNNEI. This CDR3 spans 16 amino acids. The CDR3 spells CAIPGTGSSGANVLTF. CDR3 coding DNA: TGTGCCATCCCCGGGACAGGGAGCTCTGGGGCCAACGTCCTGACTTTC.

This sequence joins TRBV23-1 and TRBJ1-5; 10 bases match TRBD1. TRBV23-1 belongs to the ORF category, with a function that is uncertain. The CDR3 totals 16 residues. V trimming: 4 bases; J trimming: 7 bases; junction bases outside the gene matches: 10. The CDR3 nucleotides read TGCGCCAGCAGTCTCCCCAGACAGGGGGCGAGGCAGCCCCAGCATTTT. It encodes CASSLPRQGARQPQHF.

The chain has TRBV28 and TRBJ2-3; tentatively, D is TRBD2 (6 bases). Deletions cut 1 base from V and 4 bases from J, with 12 bases between. The CDR3 sequence is 15 residues long. Germline CDR1 reads MDHEN; CDR2 reads SYDVKM. The CDR3 sequence: CASSLYKPGADTQYF. CDR3 bases: TGTGCCAGCAGTTTATATAAGCCGGGGGCAGATACGCAGTATTTT.

V and J are TRBV28 and TRBJ1-4, with D tentatively TRBD1 (6 bases). The germline V gene encodes CDR1 MDHEN and CDR2 SYDVKM. The CDR3 runs to 15 residues. Trimming took off 4 bases at V and 10 bases at J, with 19 bases between the two ends. The CDR3 DNA reads TGTGCCAGCAGTTCCTACGAACGGGACATTGTAAAACTGTTTTTT. Encoded protein: CASSSYERDIVKLFF.

This sequence joins TRBV7-9 and TRBJ2-6; D is ambiguous. Between the trimmed V and J ends, which lost 5 bases and 0 bases, there was a span of 11 bases. Germline V CDR1 and CDR2: SEHNR, FQNEAQ (reference sequence). There are 16 residues in the CDR3. The CDR3 DNA reads TGTGCCAGCAGCCCTGTTTGGAGCTCTGGGGCCAACGTCCTGACTTTC. Protein product: CASSPVWSSGANVLTF.

This chain joins TRBV27 and TRBJ1-2; 10 positions agree with TRBD1. The ends lost 3 bases at V and 4 bases at J; junction bases unmatched: 8. Germline V gives CDR1 MNHEY, CDR2 SMNVEV (reference sequence). This CDR3 region has 16 residues. Written as DNA, the CDR3 is TGTGCCAGCAGTTTCGCCGGGACAGGGGCTTCCTATGGCTACACCTTC. Its translation: CASSFAGTGASYGYTF.

The rearrangement joins TRBV27 to TRBJ1-1; the match to TRBD1 covers 9 bases. V gave up 5 bases and J gave up 4 bases; unmatched junction bases: 5. The CDR3 consists of 14 residues. Germline CDR1 reads MNHEY; CDR2 reads SMNVEV (reference sequence). The CDR3 loop is CASSPGQGFTEAFF. The DNA for the CDR3 is TGTGCCAGCAGTCCGGGACAGGGCTTCACTGAAGCTTTCTTT.

The chain recombines TRBV11-1 with TRBJ2-2; no definite D call. CDR3 length equals 13 residues. Germline V gene sequence: CDR1 SGHAT, CDR2 FQDESV (reference sequence). V shed 6 bases and J shed 5 bases, with 10 bases lying between them. The CDR3 reads CASRPQQTGELFF. Written as DNA, the CDR3 is TGTGCCAGCAGACCACAGCAAACCGGGGAGCTGTTTTTT.

The chain is built from TRBV5-1 and TRBJ2-4; 8 bases align to TRBD1. Trimming at V came to 3 bases and at J to 7 bases, leaving 6 bases not matched to a gene. This CDR3 has 14 residues. Germline CDR1 is SGHRS and CDR2 is YFSETQ. CDR3 protein: CASSSGTGGNIQYF. Here the CDR3 DNA reads TGCGCCAGCAGCTCTGGGACAGGCGGTAACATTCAGTACTTC.

The sample holds a few counts of this clone. The gene calls are TRBV13 and TRBJ2-2, with 9 bases fitting TRBD1. Trimming removed 5 bases from V and 5 bases from J; junction bases left unmatched: 9. The CDR3 loop spans 16 amino acids. The germline V gene encodes CDR1 PRHDT and CDR2 FYEKMQ (reference sequence). The CDR3 DNA reads TGTGCCAGCAGCGCCAACAGGGGGCGCTGGACCGGGGAGCTGTTTTTT. This codes for CASSANRGRWTGELFF. Based on the CDR3 plus reference TRBV13 and TRBJ2-2, the full variable domain is AAGVIQSPRHLIKEKRETATLKCYPIPRHDTVYWYQQGPGQDPQFLISFYEKMQSDKGSIPDRFSAQQFSDYHSELNMSSLELGDSALYFCASSANRGRWTGELFFGEGSRLTVL.

The chain couples TRBV5-4 to TRBJ2-1, with D unresolved. V gave up 0 bases and J gave up 8 bases, with 6 bases separating them. This CDR3 has 12 residues. Germline CDR1 reads SGHNT; CDR2 reads YYREEE (reference sequence). The CDR3: CASSLAGYEQFF. Here the CDR3 DNA reads TGTGCCAGCAGCTTGGCCGGGTATGAGCAGTTCTTC.

The V and J genes are TRBV28 and TRBJ1-3; weak D call: TRBD1 (6 bases). V shed 3 bases and J shed 0 bases, with 12 bases lying between them. The germline CDR1 and CDR2 sequences are MDHEN and SYDVKM. The CDR3 loop spans 16 amino acids. CDR3 sequence reads: CASSFGQPVSGNTIYF. The CDR3 region has the DNA TGTGCCAGCAGTTTTGGACAGCCGGTCTCTGGAAACACCATATATTTT.

The chain uses TRBV27 and TRBJ1-6, with D possibly TRBD1 on 5 matching bases. V was pared by 2 bases and J by 8 bases, with 13 bases between. This CDR3 region has 15 residues. Germline assignment: CDR1 MNHEY and CDR2 SMNVEV (reference sequence). In DNA form, the CDR3 reads TGTGCCAGCAGTTTAGGATCGGGGGTCGATTCACCCCTCCACTTT. Its protein is CASSLGSGVDSPLHF.

The table lists this clone with a count of one. The V and J genes are TRBV5-1 and TRBJ2-2; TRBD2 is a possible D gene (5 bases). The CDR3 is 15 residues long. From germline, CDR1 is SGHRS and CDR2 YFSETQ. The germline V and J ends were trimmed by 7 bases and 0 bases, with 13 bases remaining between them. CDR3 sequence (DNA): TGCGCCAGCCACGAGGGCACATCGAACACCGGGGAGCTGTTTTTT. Translating it yields CASHEGTSNTGELFF.

The chain employs TRBV4-2 and TRBJ2-2; possible D gene TRBD1, 5 bases. The CDR3 has 18 residues. Between the trimmed V and J ends, which lost 0 bases and 3 bases, there was a span of 17 bases. CDR1 is LGHNA and CDR2 is YNFKEQ in the germline V gene. CDR3 in amino acids: CASSQDRARTRDTGELFF. CDR3 DNA sequence: TGTGCCAGCAGCCAAGATAGGGCCCGGACCAGGGACACCGGGGAGCTGTTTTTT.